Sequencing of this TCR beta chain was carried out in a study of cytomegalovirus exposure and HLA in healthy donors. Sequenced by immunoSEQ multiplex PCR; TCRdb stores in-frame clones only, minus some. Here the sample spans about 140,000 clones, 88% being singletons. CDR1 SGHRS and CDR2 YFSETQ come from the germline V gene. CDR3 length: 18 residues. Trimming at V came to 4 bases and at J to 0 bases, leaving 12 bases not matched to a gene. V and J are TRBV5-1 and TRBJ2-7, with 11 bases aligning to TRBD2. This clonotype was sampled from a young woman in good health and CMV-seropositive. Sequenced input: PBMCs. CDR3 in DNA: TGCGCCAGCAGCGGCGAGGGACTAGCGGAGACCAACTCCTACGAGCAGTACTTC. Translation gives CASSGEGLAETNSYEQYF.